The rows below give T cell receptor beta chains drawn from one sample of a study of T cell responses to AZD1222 COVID-19 vaccine. Sequencing used immunoSEQ multiplex PCR; TCRdb keeps in-frame clones, though not all of them. The sample includes around 100,000 clones, 90% to 95% of them seen just once. The source material was peripheral blood, sampled on day 0 of AZD1222 vaccination. Every receptor here comes from an adult in good health. CDR3s include the opening cysteine and the closing phenylalanine or tryptophan. Fields, in order: J gene, D gene, V gene, clone size, CDR3 DNA, CDR3 protein. A D gene is named only where the DNA matches it firmly. Expanded clones are given a class, and other clones once, few, many or no size at all.

j_gene: TRBJ1-2; d_gene: -; v_gene: TRBV9; abundance: -; CDR3nt: TGTGCCAGCAGCGCACAGGGAATGCTAGACTATGGCTACACCTTC; CDR3aa: CASSAQGMLDYGYTF
j_gene: TRBJ1-4; d_gene: -; v_gene: TRBV5-4; abundance: -; CDR3nt: TGTGCCAGCAGCGTCAGCGGGGTGGGGGATGAAAAACTGTTTTTT; CDR3aa: CASSVSGVGDEKLFF
j_gene: TRBJ1-4; d_gene: TRBD1; v_gene: TRBV7-9; abundance: -; CDR3nt: TGTGCCAGCAGCCGACAGGGGAATGCTGAAAAACTGTTTTTT; CDR3aa: CASSRQGNAEKLFF
j_gene: TRBJ2-3; d_gene: -; v_gene: TRBV6-2/TRBV6-3; abundance: -; CDR3nt: TGTGCCAGCAGCGAAAGGCAGAGCACAGATACGCAGTATTTT; CDR3aa: CASSERQSTDTQYF
j_gene: TRBJ2-1; d_gene: -; v_gene: TRBV7-6; abundance: -; CDR3nt: TGTGCCAGCAGCCCTCCAGCGGGTTCGATGAATGAGCAGTTCTTC; CDR3aa: CASSPPAGSMNEQFF
j_gene: TRBJ1-5; d_gene: -; v_gene: TRBV6-1; abundance: -; CDR3nt: TGTGCCAGCAGTGAATCAATGGGCAATCAGCCCCAGCATTTT; CDR3aa: CASSESMGNQPQHF
j_gene: TRBJ1-3; d_gene: -; v_gene: TRBV5-1; abundance: -; CDR3nt: TGCGCCAGCAGCTCAGGACAGTTCAGCTCTGGAAACACCATATATTTT; CDR3aa: CASSSGQFSSGNTIYF
j_gene: TRBJ2-2; d_gene: -; v_gene: TRBV7-8; abundance: -; CDR3nt: TGTGCCAGCAGCTTAGGCCTACGAAGAACCGGGGAGCTGTTTTTT; CDR3aa: CASSLGLRRTGELFF
j_gene: TRBJ1-5; d_gene: TRBD1; v_gene: TRBV18; abundance: -; CDR3nt: TGTGCCAGCTCACGGGACAGTAGCAATCAGCCCCAGCATTTT; CDR3aa: CASSRDSSNQPQHF
j_gene: TRBJ2-1; d_gene: TRBD2; v_gene: TRBV7-9; abundance: once; CDR3nt: TGTGCCAGCAGCTTTGGGACTAGCGTTGATTACAATGAGCAGTTCTTC; CDR3aa: CASSFGTSVDYNEQFF
j_gene: TRBJ2-5; d_gene: -; v_gene: TRBV5-1; abundance: -; CDR3nt: TGCGCCAGCAGCTTGGCCCCTTTAATGGGACAAGAGACCCAGTACTTC; CDR3aa: CASSLAPLMGQETQYF
j_gene: TRBJ1-4; d_gene: -; v_gene: TRBV27; abundance: -; CDR3nt: TGTGCCAGCAGTTTAGCAGGGGCCAATGAAAAACTGTTTTTT; CDR3aa: CASSLAGANEKLFF
j_gene: TRBJ2-1; d_gene: TRBD2; v_gene: TRBV7-3; abundance: -; CDR3nt: TGTGCCAGCAGCAAGGGACTAGCGAACAATGAGCAGTTCTTC; CDR3aa: CASSKGLANNEQFF
j_gene: TRBJ1-4; d_gene: -; v_gene: TRBV19; abundance: -; CDR3nt: TGTGCCAGTTCGGACATTAGGGAAAGGCTGTTTTTT; CDR3aa: CASSDIRERLFF
j_gene: TRBJ1-5; d_gene: -; v_gene: TRBV19; abundance: -; CDR3nt: TGTGCCAGAGTCTTAGGGGGGCCCCAGCATTTT; CDR3aa: CARVLGGPQHF
j_gene: TRBJ2-1; d_gene: TRBD2; v_gene: TRBV13; abundance: -; CDR3nt: TGTGCCAGCAGCTTAGGCCTGCGGCTAGCGGGCTACAATGAGCAGTTCTTC; CDR3aa: CASSLGLRLAGYNEQFF
j_gene: TRBJ2-4; d_gene: TRBD1; v_gene: TRBV24-1; abundance: -; CDR3nt: TGTGCCACCAGTGATTTGCCCCAGGGGGCGGCCAAAAACATTCAGTACTTC; CDR3aa: CATSDLPQGAAKNIQYF
j_gene: TRBJ2-7; d_gene: -; v_gene: TRBV21-1; abundance: -; CDR3nt: TGTGCCCCGGGGGGACACCTCTACGAGCAGTACTTC; CDR3aa: CAPGGHLYEQYF
j_gene: TRBJ1-1; d_gene: TRBD1; v_gene: TRBV10-3; abundance: -; CDR3nt: TGTGCCATCGGTGACCAACAGGGGGTCATGAACACTGAAGCTTTCTTT; CDR3aa: CAIGDQQGVMNTEAFF
j_gene: TRBJ1-3; d_gene: -; v_gene: TRBV5-1; abundance: -; CDR3nt: TGCGCCAGCAGCTTGGACGGGAGCTCTGGAAACACCATATATTTT; CDR3aa: CASSLDGSSGNTIYF
j_gene: TRBJ2-7; d_gene: TRBD2; v_gene: TRBV6-5; abundance: -; CDR3nt: TGTGCCAGCACTCTGAAAGCGGGAGGGCCCTACGAGCAGTACTTC; CDR3aa: CASTLKAGGPYEQYF
j_gene: TRBJ2-5; d_gene: -; v_gene: TRBV6-5; abundance: -; CDR3nt: TGTGCCAGCAGTTACCGCCAGGGAAAAGAGACCCAGTACTTC; CDR3aa: CASSYRQGKETQYF
j_gene: TRBJ2-2; d_gene: TRBD2; v_gene: TRBV7-8; abundance: -; CDR3nt: TGTGCCAGCCTCGGACTAGCGAACACCGGGGAGCTGTTTTTT; CDR3aa: CASLGLANTGELFF
j_gene: TRBJ1-2; d_gene: -; v_gene: TRBV4-1; abundance: -; CDR3nt: TGCGCCAGCAGCCCCTTAACAGGCTTCTATGGCTACACCTTC; CDR3aa: CASSPLTGFYGYTF
j_gene: TRBJ2-1; d_gene: -; v_gene: TRBV30; abundance: -; CDR3nt: TGTGCCTGGAGGCTTTCCGGGAGCTCCTACAATGAGCAGTTCTTC; CDR3aa: CAWRLSGSSYNEQFF
j_gene: TRBJ1-5; d_gene: -; v_gene: TRBV6-2/TRBV6-3; abundance: -; CDR3nt: TGTGCCAGCAGTTTTCAGGGAGCCCGCGTTAGCAATCAGCCCCAGCATTTT; CDR3aa: CASSFQGARVSNQPQHF
j_gene: TRBJ2-5; d_gene: -; v_gene: TRBV4-3; abundance: -; CDR3nt: TGCGCCAGCAGCCAACTGCCCCGGGAGACCCAGTACTTC; CDR3aa: CASSQLPRETQYF
j_gene: TRBJ1-3; d_gene: TRBD1; v_gene: TRBV7-2; abundance: -; CDR3nt: TGTGCCAGCCGATACCGACAGGGGCCCGTGGGAAACACCATATATTTT; CDR3aa: CASRYRQGPVGNTIYF